This entry lists 11 T cell receptor beta chains sequenced from one sample in a study of T cell repertoires in cytomegalovirus infection. TCRdb re-called the reads through MiXCR, storing one row per CDR3 protein. The sample yields about 770,000 distinct CDR3 sequences, 25% to 30% seen once. Antigen specificity for these receptors is unknown. Source: cultured CD8+ T cells from PBMCs, taken from culture after CMV antigen stimulation. The receptors originated from a human donor in good health (CMV status not recorded). Some clones in this sample may be carry-over from other donors' samples.

Ten or more counts support this clonotype. This rearrangement joins TRBV5-1 to TRBJ1-1; D not resolved. Per the germline V gene, CDR1 is SGHRS and CDR2 is YFSETQ. V lost 2 bases, J lost 1 base, and 6 bases lay in between. This CDR3 comprises 13 residues. The DNA for the CDR3 is TGCGCCAGCAGCTTCGAAGCGAACACTGAAGCTTTCTTT. Translated: CASSFEANTEAFF.

In its sample, this clonotype was seen a few times. The CDR3 here is CASSSSTSGRTYEQYF. CDR3 in DNA: TGTGCCAGCAGCTCCTCGACTAGCGGGCGTACCTACGAGCAGTACTTC. The chain carries TRBV7-9 and TRBJ2-7, with 10 bases identical to TRBD2. The CDR3 sequence is 16 residues long. The V segment lost 4 bases and the J segment 2 bases; nucleotides outside the gene matches: 8. Germline CDR1 is SEHNR and CDR2 is FQNEAQ (reference sequence).

The chain carries TRBV27 and TRBJ1-2; D unclear. Trimming removed 4 bases from V and 8 bases from J, with 17 bases in between. The CDR3 spans 14 residues. Germline V CDR1 and CDR2: MNHEY, SMNVEV (reference sequence). The CDR3 bases are TGTGCCAGCAGTTCCCGCGGGCCCTCTATAGGCTACACCTTC. It encodes CASSSRGPSIGYTF.

This clonotype was counted a few times. V and J are TRBV27 and TRBJ2-7, with D tentatively TRBD1 or TRBD2 (5 bases each). The V gene lost 5 bases and the J gene lost 0 bases, with 17 bases spanning the gap. The germline V gene has CDR1 MNHEY and CDR2 SMNVEV (reference sequence). The CDR3 contains 16 residues. CDR3 nucleotide sequence: TGTGCCAGCAGTCCGCCGGGACGGCCCAGCTCCTACGAGCAGTACTTC. Residues: CASSPPGRPSSYEQYF.

This rearrangement joins TRBV7-6 to TRBJ2-1; 8 nucleotides align to TRBD1. This CDR3 spans 11 amino acids. Germline V gene lookup returns CDR1 SGHVS and CDR2 FNYEAQ. J gave up 12 bases and V 5 bases, and 3 bases lay outside the gene matches. The CDR3 DNA sequence: TGTGCCAGCAGCACCGGGACAGGGCAGTTCTTC. Translated, it gives CASSTGTGQFF.

The chain employs TRBV6-1 and TRBJ2-1, with 9 bases aligning to TRBD1. The CDR3 has 14 amino acids. V lost 6 bases and J lost 8; bases outside the gene matches: 8. Germline assignment: CDR1 MNHNS and CDR2 SASEGT. CDR3: CASRENDRGYEQFF. In DNA form, the CDR3 reads TGTGCCAGCAGAGAGAACGACAGGGGGTATGAGCAGTTCTTC.

This chain uses TRBV4-2 with TRBJ1-1; TRBD1 agrees at 7 bases. V lost 2 bases and J lost 7; bases outside the gene matches: 7. This CDR3 is 14 amino acids long. Germline CDR1 LGHNA, CDR2 YNFKEQ. DNA for the CDR3: TGTGCCAGCAGCCAATCAGGGGGGAGGGATGAAGCTTTCTTT. Encoded protein: CASSQSGGRDEAFF.

The chain recombines TRBV9 with TRBJ2-1; either TRBD1 or TRBD2 may fit D (5 bases each). Germline V CDR1 and CDR2: SGDLS, YYNGEE. The CDR3 covers 15 residues. V was trimmed by 4 bases and J by 5 bases, leaving 16 bases between them. The CDR3 DNA reads TGTGCCAGCAGCCCGGGACCAAAGATTGACAATGAGCAGTTCTTC. The encoded protein is CASSPGPKIDNEQFF.

The sample holds many counts of this clonotype. The chain carries TRBV7-9 and TRBJ1-5; D possibly corresponds to TRBD1 (5 bases). This CDR3 has 15 amino acids. The V and J ends lost 1 base and 1 base respectively, with 8 bases between them. Germline V gene lookup returns CDR1 SEHNR and CDR2 FQNEAQ (reference sequence). CDR3 loop: CASSLGQTSNQPQHF. The CDR3 region has the DNA TGTGCCAGCAGCTTAGGACAGACCAGCAATCAGCCCCAGCATTTT.

The chain links TRBV6-6 to TRBJ2-1, with 9 bases lining up with TRBD1. Trimming removed 8 bases from V and 6 bases from J; junction bases left unmatched: 8. There are 14 residues in the CDR3. The germline V gene has CDR1 MNHNY and CDR2 SVGAGI (reference sequence). The CDR3 DNA is TGTGCCAGCGTGCGGGACAGGGTGAGCAATGAGCAGTTCTTC. Protein: CASVRDRVSNEQFF.

This chain connects TRBV20-1 to TRBJ1-2, with TRBD1 matching 8 bases. Germline V gene data show CDR1 as DFQATT and CDR2 as SNEGSKA (reference sequence). The J segment lost 0 bases and the V segment lost 0 bases, leaving 9 bases of the junction unmatched. This CDR3 comprises 17 residues. CDR3 residues: CSARDPLTGGPNYGYTF. CDR3 coding DNA: TGCAGTGCTAGAGATCCCCTCACAGGGGGACCTAACTATGGCTACACCTTC.